This passage covers 9 T cell receptor beta chains from one sample sequenced in a study of T cells in Graves' hyperthyroidism and ophthalmopathy. Amplification yielded TCR beta CDR3 regions, with RNA transcripts as the source. HTBI primers drove first-round RT-PCR of the TCR CDR3. TCRdb processed the multiplex PCR reads anew with MiXCR; each CDR3 protein has one entry. The sample includes hundreds of thousands of distinct CDR3 sequences, around a third of them seen just once. Source material: blood. These receptors came from a middle-aged woman with Graves' hyperthyroidism.

The table lists this clonotype with many counts. The chain links TRBV9 to TRBJ1-6; D perhaps matches TRBD1 (6 bases). V lost 0 bases, J lost 7 bases, and 8 bases lay in between. CDR1 is SGDLS and CDR2 is YYNGEE in the germline V gene. The CDR3 has 14 residues. The CDR3 DNA reads TGTGCCAGCAGCGTAGACAGGGAGAATTCACCCCTCCACTTT. It specifies CASSVDRENSPLHF.

This clonotype showed up many times. DNA of the CDR3: TGTGCCAGCAGCTTACAGGGGGGAGGGACTGAAGCTTTCTTT. This codes for CASSLQGGGTEAFF. The V gene is TRBV7-9, the J gene TRBJ1-1; 7 bases map to TRBD1. The germline V gene encodes CDR1 SEHNR and CDR2 FQNEAQ (reference sequence). Trimming removed 2 bases from V and 5 bases from J; junction bases left unmatched: 5. The CDR3 is made up of 14 amino acids.

This clonotype was detected only a few times. The chain has TRBV6-6 and TRBJ2-6; TRBD2 agrees at 7 bases. The length of the CDR3 is 17 residues. Looked up from germline, CDR1 is MNHNY and CDR2 is SVGAGI (reference sequence). V gave up 6 bases and J gave up 4 bases; unmatched junction bases: 12. The CDR3 DNA reads TGTGCCAGCAGCCCCAGCGGGATCAGGGCCGGGGCCAACGTCCTGACTTTC. Amino acids: CASSPSGIRAGANVLTF.

This clonotype was counted only a few times. This rearrangement joins TRBV6-2 or TRBV6-3 to TRBJ2-7; weak D call: TRBD2 (6 bases). The V end was cut by 2 bases, the J end by 2 bases, with 13 bases between. The CDR3 is 15 amino acids. CDR1 MNHEY and CDR2 SVGEGT come from the germline V gene. The CDR3: CASSYVLGEAYEQYF. The CDR3 DNA reads as TGTGCCAGCAGTTACGTCCTAGGGGAGGCCTACGAGCAGTACTTC.

The chain combines TRBV6-5 with TRBJ1-2; no clear D. The CDR3 loop spans 13 amino acids. V was clipped by 6 bases and J by 3 bases, with 11 bases between them. Germline V gene sequence: CDR1 MNHEY, CDR2 SVGAGI. Written as DNA, the CDR3 is TGTGCCAGCAGCCCGGACGGCTACTATGGCTACACCTTC. Protein sequence: CASSPDGYYGYTF.

In this sample, this clonotype turned up a few times. This chain joins TRBV29-1 and TRBJ1-3; 7 bases are a match to TRBD1. Germline V gene lookup returns CDR1 SQVTM and CDR2 ANQGSEA. The CDR3 covers 14 residues. Unmatched junction bases numbered 5, after V lost 2 bases and J lost 4 bases. The CDR3 DNA sequence: TGCAGCGTTGAAATGACAGGGAGAGGAAACACCATATATTTT. Its translation: CSVEMTGRGNTIYF.

The chain carries TRBV19 and TRBJ1-1; tentatively, D is TRBD1 (5 bases). V lost 10 bases, J lost 6 bases, and 9 bases lay in between. The CDR3 covers 10 residues. CDR1 and CDR2 (germline): LNHDA, SQIVND (reference sequence). The CDR3 loop reads CATSGPEAFF. As DNA, the CDR3 is TGTGCCACTTCGGGACCTGAAGCTTTCTTT.

Many counts were recorded for this clonotype. This sequence joins TRBV19 and TRBJ1-3; weak D call: TRBD1 (6 bases). Trimming took 11 bases from V and 3 from J, leaving 14 bases between them. The CDR3 has 13 amino acids. Germline loops: CDR1 LNHDA, CDR2 SQIVND (reference sequence). CDR3 protein: CACKQGDGNTIYF. In DNA, the CDR3 is TGTGCCTGCAAACAGGGCGATGGAAACACCATATATTTT.

This chain connects TRBV25-1 to TRBJ2-7; tentative D call: TRBD1 (6 bases). Germline V gene lookup returns CDR1 MGHDK and CDR2 SYGVNS. V lost 6 bases to trimming and J lost 1 base, with 16 bases between them. This CDR3 is built from 15 residues. The CDR3 reads CASRETGPLSYEQYF. CDR3 in DNA: TGTGCCAGCAGAGAAACAGGGCCCTTATCCTACGAGCAGTACTTC.